Below, one T cell receptor (beta chain) is given with its context. This sample was included in a study of blood T cell repertoires in COVID-19. Study overall: Sites in the United States, Italy and Spain provided acute and convalescent COVID-19 samples. T cells, B-cell-depleted T cells, or PBMCs supplied cDNA or gDNA.

Per the study methods: Scientists estimated how many nucleated cells there were by amplifying reference gene primers. Only in-frame clones appear in the TCRdb table, and some are missing; sequencing was by immunoSEQ multiplex PCR. The V and J calls and clone size come from that table; D and trimming were worked out from the DNA. This table holds about 140,000 clones, 88% found once. Germline V lookup: CDR1 SEHNR, CDR2 FQNEAQ (reference sequence). The V gene lost 7 bases and the J gene lost 5 bases, with 17 bases spanning the gap. The CDR3 covers 15 residues. The specimen sequenced was peripheral blood. This clonotype originated in a man in his fifties or sixties with active or convalescent COVID-19. This chain connects TRBV7-9 to TRBJ1-4, with D hard to call. The CDR3 bases are TGTGCCAGCACCAAAGGCGGTGGTAGGAATGAAAAACTGTTTTTT. This codes for CASTKGGGRNEKLFF.